Described below is a single T cell receptor (beta chain) sequence and its context. Its matching antigen is unknown. The use of a sample-barcoded 5' primer and a J-beta primer mix characterized a second PCR of about 7 to 12 cycles. TCRdb passed the 5' RACE reads through MiXCR, listing each CDR3 protein once. Of roughly 500,000 distinct CDR3 sequences in the sample, approximately 27% were seen once. These data come from a study of blood T cells in healthy people across ages. Germline V gene sequence: CDR1 MNHNS, CDR2 SASEGT. V shed 7 bases and J shed 1 base, with 18 bases lying between them. The CDR3 length is 16 residues. Whole-study results and caveats: More naive CD4+ cells and higher diversity were found in long-lived than in aged donors. Age brought a roughly linear fall in TCR beta diversity measured per million T cells. The study found TCR beta diversity correlated strongly with naive T cell percentage.

The J gene is TRBJ2-3, the V gene TRBV6-1, with D unclear. The source material was blood. This clonotype originated in a woman between 70 and 85 years old in good health. The CDR3 reads CASIPRSRFGTDTQYF. For the CDR3, the DNA is TGTGCCAGCATCCCTCGGAGTCGTTTCGGCACAGATACGCAGTATTTT.